This T cell receptor (beta chain) stems from a study of T cells in Graves' hyperthyroidism and ophthalmopathy. TCR beta CDR3 sequences were amplified from RNA transcripts. Using the HTBI primer set, a first-round RT-PCR was run on the TCR CDR3. One entry per CDR3 protein results from TCRdb running MiXCR on the multiplex PCR reads. The data hold roughly 290,000 distinct CDR3 sequences, with over 15% observed a single time. Uncontrolled infections, other autoimmune diseases, pregnancy or lactation led to exclusion of patients. About 9.4 ml fresh peripheral blood yielded the PBMCs. Germline V gene data show CDR1 as DFQATT and CDR2 as SNEGSKA (reference sequence). The CDR3 loop spans 12 amino acids. V lost 5 bases to trimming and J lost 5 bases, with 10 bases between them. There are many counts of this clonotype.

The material sequenced was blood. The chain joins TRBV20-1 to TRBJ2-4; perhaps TRBD1 as D (6 bases). This clonotype was sampled from a woman between 55 and 75 years old with Graves' ophthalmopathy. The CDR3 bases are TGCAGTGCTGCAGGGGTAGAAAACATTCAGTACTTC. This encodes CSAAGVENIQYF.